Below, one TCR beta chain is given with its context. What it binds is not known. The primer mix had 60 Vbeta and 13 Jbeta primers. Clones were read by immunoSEQ multiplex PCR, and TCRdb kept only the in-frame ones, dropping some. Among approximately 170,000 clones, approximately 88% were seen once, and the ten largest hold around 1.3%. V was pared by 3 bases and J by 2 bases, with 13 bases of the junction left unmatched. Germline CDR1 and CDR2: SGHNT and YYREEE (reference sequence). The CDR3 spans 18 residues. These data belong to a study of cytomegalovirus exposure and HLA in healthy donors. Study findings and constraints: A later analysis showed that HLA-associated TCR beta chains had undergone more clonal expansion than equally common others. From TCR beta sequences, most subjects' HLA-A and HLA-B alleles were reportedly predicted accurately.

Sequencing was performed on PBMCs. The chain joins TRBV5-4 to TRBJ2-3, with 9 bases lining up with TRBD2. This TCR was recovered from a boy aged 2 to 9 in good health and CMV-seronegative. The CDR3 DNA reads as TGTGCCAGCAGCTCAATACCGGCGACTAGCGGAAACACAGATACGCAGTATTTT. As protein: CASSSIPATSGNTDTQYF.